This TCR beta chain was observed in a study of blood T cell repertoires in COVID-19. In the authors' methods: The assay estimated nucleated cells by amplifying reference gene primers. Some clones are missing from TCRdb's copy, which holds only in-frame ones; the method was immunoSEQ multiplex PCR. D and trimming come from the DNA, and the V and J calls and clone size come from that table. The sample gives 350,000 to 450,000 clones, around 87% of which show up once; approximately 1.8% is in the top ten. The trim removed 4 bases at V and 3 bases at J, leaving 11 bases unmatched. Looked up from germline, CDR1 is SGHKS and CDR2 is YYEKEE (reference sequence). This CDR3 contains 16 residues.

The rearrangement links TRBV5-5 to TRBJ2-7; 9 bases map to TRBD1. Sequenced input: PBMCs or T cells enriched from blood (not recorded which). The origin of this receptor is a man aged 35 to 55 in a cohort exposed to, infected with or recovered from COVID-19 (not recorded which). CDR3 DNA sequence: TGTGCCAGCAGCGCATCCGGGACAGGGCTGATCTACGAGCAGTACTTC. Translation: CASSASGTGLIYEQYF. The entire variable domain, with the rest obtained from reference TRBV5-5 and TRBJ2-7, is as follows: DAGVTQSPTHLIKTRGQQVTLRCSPISGHKSVSWYQQVLGQGPQFIFQYYEKEERGRGNFPDRFSARQFPNYSSELNVNALLLGDSALYLCASSASGTGLIYEQYFGPGTRLTVT.